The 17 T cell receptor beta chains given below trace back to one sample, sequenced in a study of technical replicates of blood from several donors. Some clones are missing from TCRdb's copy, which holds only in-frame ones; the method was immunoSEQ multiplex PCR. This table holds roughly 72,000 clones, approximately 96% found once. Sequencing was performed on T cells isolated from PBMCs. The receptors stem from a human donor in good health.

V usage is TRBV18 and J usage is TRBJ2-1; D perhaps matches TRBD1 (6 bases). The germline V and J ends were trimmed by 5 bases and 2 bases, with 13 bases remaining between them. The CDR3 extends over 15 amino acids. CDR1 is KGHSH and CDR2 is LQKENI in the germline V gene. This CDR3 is CASSEQGLTYNEQFF. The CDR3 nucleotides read TGTGCCAGCTCAGAACAGGGCCTGACCTACAATGAGCAGTTCTTC.

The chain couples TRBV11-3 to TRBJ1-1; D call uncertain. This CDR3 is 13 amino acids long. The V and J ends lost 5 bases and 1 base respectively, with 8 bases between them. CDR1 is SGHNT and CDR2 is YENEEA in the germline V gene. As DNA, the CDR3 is TGTGCCAGCAGCCCCCATCAGAACACTGAAGCTTTCTTT. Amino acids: CASSPHQNTEAFF. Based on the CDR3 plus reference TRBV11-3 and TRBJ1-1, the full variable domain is EAGVVQSPRYKIIEKKQPVAFWCNPISGHNTLYWYLQNLGQGPELLIRYENEEAVDDSQLPKDRFSAERLKGVDSTLKIQPAELGDSAVYLCASSPHQNTEAFFGQGTRLTVV.

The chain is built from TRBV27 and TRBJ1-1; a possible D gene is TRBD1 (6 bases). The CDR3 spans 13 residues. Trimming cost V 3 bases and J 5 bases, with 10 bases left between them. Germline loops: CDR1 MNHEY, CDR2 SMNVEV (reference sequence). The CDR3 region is CASSLGHLTEAFF. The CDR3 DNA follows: TGTGCCAGCAGTTTGGGACATTTGACTGAAGCTTTCTTT.

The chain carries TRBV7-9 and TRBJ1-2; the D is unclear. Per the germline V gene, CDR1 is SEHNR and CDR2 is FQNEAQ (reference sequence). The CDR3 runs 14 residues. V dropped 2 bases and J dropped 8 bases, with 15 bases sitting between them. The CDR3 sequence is CASSLSEYLEGYTF. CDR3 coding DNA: TGTGCCAGCAGCTTAAGTGAATACCTGGAGGGCTACACCTTC.

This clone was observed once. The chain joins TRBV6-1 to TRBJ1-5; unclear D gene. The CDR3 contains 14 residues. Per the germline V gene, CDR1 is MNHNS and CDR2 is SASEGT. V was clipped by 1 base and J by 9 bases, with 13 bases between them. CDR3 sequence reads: CASSEGRSLRPQHF. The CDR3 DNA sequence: TGTGCCAGCAGTGAAGGCAGGTCCTTAAGGCCCCAGCATTTT.

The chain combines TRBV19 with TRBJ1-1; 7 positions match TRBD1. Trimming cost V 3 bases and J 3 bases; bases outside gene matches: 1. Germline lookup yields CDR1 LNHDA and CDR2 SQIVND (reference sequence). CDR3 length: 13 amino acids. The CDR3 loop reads CASSITGDTEAFF. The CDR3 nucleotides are TGTGCCAGTAGTATCACAGGGGACACTGAAGCTTTCTTT.

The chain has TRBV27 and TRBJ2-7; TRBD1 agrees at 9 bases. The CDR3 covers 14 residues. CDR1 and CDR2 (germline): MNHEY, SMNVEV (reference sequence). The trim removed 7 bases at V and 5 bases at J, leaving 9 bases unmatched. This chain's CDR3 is CASTPGQGWDEQYF. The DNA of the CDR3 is TGTGCCAGCACCCCGGGACAGGGTTGGGACGAGCAGTACTTC.

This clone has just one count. The CDR3 is CAISGEGYGYTF. CDR3 DNA: TGTGCCATCAGTGGCGAGGGCTATGGCTACACCTTC. The V call is TRBV10-3, the J call TRBJ1-2; D not certain. Germline-derived CDR1 and CDR2 are ENHRY and SYGVKD. V lost 4 bases, J lost 4 bases, and 7 bases lay in between. There are 12 residues in the CDR3.

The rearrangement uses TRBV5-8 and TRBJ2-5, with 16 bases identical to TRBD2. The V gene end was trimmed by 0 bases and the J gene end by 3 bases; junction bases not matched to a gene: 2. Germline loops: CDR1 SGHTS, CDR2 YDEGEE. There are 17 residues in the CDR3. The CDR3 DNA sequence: TGTGCCAGCAGCTTGGAGGGACTAGCGGGAGGGAAAGAGACCCAGTACTTC. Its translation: CASSLEGLAGGKETQYF.

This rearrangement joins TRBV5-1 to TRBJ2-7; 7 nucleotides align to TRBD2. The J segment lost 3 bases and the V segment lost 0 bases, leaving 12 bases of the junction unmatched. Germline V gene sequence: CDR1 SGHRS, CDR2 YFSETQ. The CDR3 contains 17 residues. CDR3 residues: CASSLAPSGNYYYEQYF. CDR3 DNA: TGCGCCAGCAGCTTGGCCCCTAGCGGAAACTATTACTACGAGCAGTACTTC. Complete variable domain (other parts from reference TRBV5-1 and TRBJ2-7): KAGVTQTPRYLIKTRGQQVTLSCSPISGHRSVSWYQQTPGQGLQFLFEYFSETQRNKGNFPGRFSGRQFSNSRSEMNVSTLELGDSALYLCASSLAPSGNYYYEQYFGPGTRLTVT.

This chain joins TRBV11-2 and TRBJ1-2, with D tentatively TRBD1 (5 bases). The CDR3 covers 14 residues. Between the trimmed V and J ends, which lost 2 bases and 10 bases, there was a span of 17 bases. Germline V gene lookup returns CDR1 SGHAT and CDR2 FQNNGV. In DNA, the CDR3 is TGTGCCAGCAGCTTAAATCAGGGCCCATCGGACTACACCTTC. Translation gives CASSLNQGPSDYTF.

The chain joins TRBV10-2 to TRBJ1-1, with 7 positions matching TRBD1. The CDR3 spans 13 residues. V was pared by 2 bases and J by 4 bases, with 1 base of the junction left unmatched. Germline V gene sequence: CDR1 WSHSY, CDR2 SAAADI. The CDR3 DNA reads TGCGCCAGCAGTGAGGAGGGGGCCACTGAAGCTTTCTTT. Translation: CASSEEGATEAFF.

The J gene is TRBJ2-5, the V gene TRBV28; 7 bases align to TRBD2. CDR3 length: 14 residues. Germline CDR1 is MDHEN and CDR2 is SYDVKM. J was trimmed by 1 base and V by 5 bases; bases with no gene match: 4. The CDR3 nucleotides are TGTGCCAGCAGTACCGGGACTACCCAAGAGACCCAGTACTTC. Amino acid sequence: CASSTGTTQETQYF.

For the CDR3, the DNA is TGCGCCAGCAGTCAGGGACAGGGGGCTAATCAGCCCCAGCATTTT. Translated, it gives CASSQGQGANQPQHF. This chain links TRBV4-1 with TRBJ1-5, with 12 bases that match TRBD1. The length of the CDR3 is 15 residues. The trim removed 6 bases at V and 4 bases at J, leaving 4 bases unmatched. Germline V gives CDR1 MGHRA, CDR2 YSYEKL.

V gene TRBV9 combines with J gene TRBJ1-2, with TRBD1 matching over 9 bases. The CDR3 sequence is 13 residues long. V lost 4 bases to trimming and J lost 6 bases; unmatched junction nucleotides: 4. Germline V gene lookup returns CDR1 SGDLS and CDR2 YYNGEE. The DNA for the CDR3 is TGTGCCAGCAGCCCCCGGGACAGGGATGGCTACACCTTC. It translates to CASSPRDRDGYTF.

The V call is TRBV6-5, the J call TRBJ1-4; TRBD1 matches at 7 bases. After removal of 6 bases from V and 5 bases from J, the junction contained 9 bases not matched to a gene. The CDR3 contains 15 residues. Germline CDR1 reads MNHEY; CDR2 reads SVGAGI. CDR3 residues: CASRDPGQQNEKLFF. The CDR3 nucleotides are TGTGCCAGCAGAGATCCGGGACAGCAGAATGAAAAACTGTTTTTT.

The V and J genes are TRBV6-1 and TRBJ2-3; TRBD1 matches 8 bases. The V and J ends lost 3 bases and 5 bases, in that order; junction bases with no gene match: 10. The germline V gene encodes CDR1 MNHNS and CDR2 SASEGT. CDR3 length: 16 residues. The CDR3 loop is CASSDPDRARGDTQYF. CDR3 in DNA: TGTGCCAGCAGTGATCCGGACAGGGCTCGGGGAGATACGCAGTATTTT.